This record covers a single T cell receptor beta chain. TCRdb re-called the 5' RACE reads with MiXCR, one entry per CDR3 protein. Found here are about 720,000 distinct CDR3 sequences, 8.6% of them singletons; the top ten hold around 0.98%. The germline V gene encodes CDR1 MNHEY and CDR2 SVGAGI. With V trimmed by 2 bases and J by 5 bases, 8 bases remained unmatched. The CDR3 runs to 15 residues. The data stem from a study of identical twins. These sequences were also reported in another study, on yellow fever vaccine responses in identical twins.

The sequence was collected from a woman aged 18 to 35 in good health. The chain is built from TRBV6-5 and TRBJ2-5, with 7 bases that match TRBD2. Source material: PBMCs. The CDR3 DNA sequence: TGTGCCAGCAGTTACGGGGGGGTGGCGATGGAGACCCAGTACTTC. It translates to CASSYGGVAMETQYF.